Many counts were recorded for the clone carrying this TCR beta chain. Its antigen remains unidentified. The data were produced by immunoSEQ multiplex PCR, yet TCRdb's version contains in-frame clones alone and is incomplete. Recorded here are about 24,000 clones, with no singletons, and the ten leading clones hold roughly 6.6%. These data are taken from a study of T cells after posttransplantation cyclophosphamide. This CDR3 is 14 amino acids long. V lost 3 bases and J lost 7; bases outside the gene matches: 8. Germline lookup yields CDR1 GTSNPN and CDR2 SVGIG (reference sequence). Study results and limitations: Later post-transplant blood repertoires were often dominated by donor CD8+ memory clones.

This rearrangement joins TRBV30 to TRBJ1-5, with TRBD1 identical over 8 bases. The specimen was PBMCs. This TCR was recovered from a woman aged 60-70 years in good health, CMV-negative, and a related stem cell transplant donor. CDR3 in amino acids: CAWSRQGAWQPQHF. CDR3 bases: TGTGCCTGGAGCCGCCAGGGGGCTTGGCAGCCCCAGCATTTT.